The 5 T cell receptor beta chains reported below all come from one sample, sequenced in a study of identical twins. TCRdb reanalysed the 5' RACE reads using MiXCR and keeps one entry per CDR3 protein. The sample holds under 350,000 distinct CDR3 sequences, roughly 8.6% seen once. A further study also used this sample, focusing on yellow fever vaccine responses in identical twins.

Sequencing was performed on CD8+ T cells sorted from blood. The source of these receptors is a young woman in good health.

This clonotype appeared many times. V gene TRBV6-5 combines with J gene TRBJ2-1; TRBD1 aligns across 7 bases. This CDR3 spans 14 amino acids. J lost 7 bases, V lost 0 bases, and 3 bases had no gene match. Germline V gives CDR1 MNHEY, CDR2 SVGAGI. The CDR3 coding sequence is TGTGCCAGCAGTTACTCCGGGACAGCAAATGAGCAGTTCTTC. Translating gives CASSYSGTANEQFF.

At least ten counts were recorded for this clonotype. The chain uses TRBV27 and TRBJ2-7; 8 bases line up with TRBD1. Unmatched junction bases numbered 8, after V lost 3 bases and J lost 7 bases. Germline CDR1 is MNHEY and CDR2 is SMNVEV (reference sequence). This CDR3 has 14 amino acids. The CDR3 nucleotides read TGTGCCAGCAGTTTTGACGGGACAGGAGGTGAGCAGTACTTC. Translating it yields CASSFDGTGGEQYF.

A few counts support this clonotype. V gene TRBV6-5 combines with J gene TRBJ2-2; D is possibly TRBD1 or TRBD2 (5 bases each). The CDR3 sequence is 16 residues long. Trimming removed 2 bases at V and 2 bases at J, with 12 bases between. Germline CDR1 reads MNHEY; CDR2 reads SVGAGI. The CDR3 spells CASSYNTGGNTGELFF. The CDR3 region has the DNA TGTGCCAGCAGTTACAATACAGGAGGAAACACCGGGGAGCTGTTTTTT.

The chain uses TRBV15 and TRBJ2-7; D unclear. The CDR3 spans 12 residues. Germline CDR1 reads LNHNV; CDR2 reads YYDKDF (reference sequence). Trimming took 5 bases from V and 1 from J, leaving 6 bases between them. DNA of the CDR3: TGTGCCACCAGCGGGTCTTCCTACGAGCAGTACTTC. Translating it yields CATSGSSYEQYF.

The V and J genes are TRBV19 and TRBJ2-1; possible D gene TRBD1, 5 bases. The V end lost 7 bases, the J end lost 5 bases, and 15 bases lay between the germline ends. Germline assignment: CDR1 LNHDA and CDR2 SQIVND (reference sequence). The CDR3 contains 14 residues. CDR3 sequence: CASMGQPVNNEQFF. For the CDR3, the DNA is TGTGCCAGTATGGGGCAGCCCGTCAACAATGAGCAGTTCTTC.